This T cell receptor (beta chain) was captured in a study of patients and donors after allogeneic stem cell transplantation. CDR1 is LGHNA, CDR2 YNFKEQ, per germline. The CDR3 is 17 residues long. V shed 1 base and J shed 5 bases, with 18 bases lying between them. TCRdb re-called the RT-PCR reads through MiXCR, storing one row per CDR3 protein. The repertoire consists of about 960,000 distinct CDR3 sequences, with more than 15% occurring once and the leading ten covering 5% to 6.5%. This clonotype occurred a few times. This receptor was identified in a human donor who was either an allogeneic HSCT recipient or a stem cell or donor lymphocyte infusion donor (not recorded which). It is not recorded whose cells these are; they may come from a transplant donor. The sequencing sample was made of blood, either unsorted or a sorted T cell fraction (not recorded which). The chain carries TRBV4-2 and TRBJ1-5; possible D gene TRBD1, 5 bases. The CDR3 loop is CASSQVLELGGDQPQHF. The CDR3 DNA follows: TGTGCCAGCAGCCAAGTCCTCGAGTTGGGGGGTGATCAGCCCCAGCATTTT.